One sample yielded the 9 T cell receptor beta chains listed below, sequenced in a study of blood T cell repertoires in COVID-19. Clones were sequenced by immunoSEQ multiplex PCR, and TCRdb holds only the in-frame ones, with some missing. The sample yields under 250,000 clones, 75% to 90% seen once. Material for sequencing was peripheral blood. Receptors originate from a man in his thirties or forties with COVID-19, enrolled during active disease.

The rearrangement links TRBV16 to TRBJ1-5; a possible D gene is TRBD1 (6 bases). Germline V gene sequence: CDR1 KGHSY, CDR2 FQNENV. CDR3 length: 17 amino acids. The germline V and J ends were trimmed by 0 bases and 0 bases, with 12 bases remaining between them. The CDR3 loop reads CASSQSRTEYSNQPQHF. CDR3 bases: TGTGCCAGCAGCCAATCGCGGACAGAATATAGCAATCAGCCCCAGCATTTT.

The genes are TRBV5-6 and TRBJ1-2; D may be TRBD1 (6 bases). The CDR3 is made up of 15 amino acids. Trimming pared 4 bases from V and 2 bases from J, leaving 15 bases between. In germline, CDR1 is SGHDT, CDR2 YYEEEE. This chain's CDR3 is CASSRSGQLNYGYTF. The CDR3 bases are TGTGCCAGCAGCCGATCGGGACAACTCAACTATGGCTACACCTTC. Based on the CDR3 plus reference TRBV5-6 and TRBJ1-2, the full variable domain is DAGVTQSPTHLIKTRGQQVTLRCSPKSGHDTVSWYQQALGQGPQFIFQYYEEEERQRGNFPDRFSGHQFPNYSSELNVNALLLGDSALYLCASSRSGQLNYGYTFGSGTRLTVV.

This chain uses TRBV27 with TRBJ2-3, with TRBD2 matching over 14 bases. V lost 5 bases and J lost 3; bases outside the gene matches: 7. The germline V gene has CDR1 MNHEY and CDR2 SMNVEV (reference sequence). The CDR3 has 17 residues. CDR3 amino acids: CASSPRTSGRYTDTQYF. The CDR3 region has the DNA TGTGCCAGCAGTCCACGGACTAGCGGGAGGTATACAGATACGCAGTATTTT.

This clone was found once. The J gene is TRBJ2-3, the V gene TRBV10-3, with D tentatively TRBD1 (5 bases). The germline V gene has CDR1 ENHRY and CDR2 SYGVKD. Trimming cost V 8 bases and J 4 bases, with 16 bases left between them. This CDR3 contains 14 residues. In DNA, the CDR3 is TGTGCCATCGGTCAGGGCAGGGATGCAGATACGCAGTATTTT. This sequence encodes CAIGQGRDADTQYF.

The chain uses TRBV6-2 or TRBV6-3 and TRBJ1-3; the match to TRBD1 covers 7 bases. The CDR3 extends over 15 amino acids. After removal of 6 bases from V and 4 bases from J, the junction contained 9 bases not matched to a gene. The germline V gene has CDR1 MNHEY and CDR2 SVGEGT. DNA for the CDR3: TGTGCCAGCAGCCGCGACAGGGTGAGAGGAAACACCATATATTTT. Protein: CASSRDRVRGNTIYF.

This clone was seen only once. The V and J genes are TRBV13 and TRBJ2-7; a weak D match, TRBD1 (5 bases). The length of the CDR3 is 14 residues. Trimming took 5 bases from V and 3 from J, leaving 14 bases between them. Germline-derived CDR1 and CDR2 are PRHDT and FYEKMQ (reference sequence). CDR3 coding DNA: TGTGCCAGCAGCACCCAGGGAATCCGCTACGAGCAGTACTTC. Encoded protein: CASSTQGIRYEQYF.

V is TRBV27 and J is TRBJ1-2; no definite D call. CDR3 size: 15 residues. V lost 3 bases to trimming and J lost 2 bases, with 13 bases between them. Per germline, CDR1 MNHEY and CDR2 SMNVEV (reference sequence). The CDR3 loop is CASSLGGAANYGYTF. DNA for the CDR3: TGTGCCAGCAGTTTGGGAGGTGCAGCGAACTATGGCTACACCTTC.

The V gene is TRBV9, the J gene TRBJ1-2; no clear D. Germline V lookup: CDR1 SGDLS, CDR2 YYNGEE. V dropped 4 bases and J dropped 3 bases, with 19 bases sitting between them. The CDR3 is made up of 16 amino acids. CDR3 DNA: TGTGCCAGCAGCTCCCCATCCGAGGGAGCTGACTATGGCTACACCTTC. This codes for CASSSPSEGADYGYTF.

The chain is built from TRBV10-3 and TRBJ1-2, with 7 bases fitting TRBD1. V lost 4 bases to trimming and J lost 5 bases; unmatched junction nucleotides: 10. The germline CDR1 and CDR2 sequences are ENHRY and SYGVKD. The CDR3 runs 15 residues. In DNA, the CDR3 is TGTGCCATCAGTGGCCCGGGGACAGACTTATATGGCTACACCTTC. Residues: CAISGPGTDLYGYTF.